One and the same sample provided the 20 T cell receptor beta chains below, sequenced in a study of blood T cell repertoires in COVID-19. Assay: immunoSEQ multiplex PCR; the TCRdb copy retains only in-frame clones and omits some. The data show 200,000 to 250,000 clones, with about 90% seen just once and roughly 16% held by the top ten. The sequenced sample consisted of PBMCs or T cells enriched from blood (not recorded which). The receptors come from a man under 40 who had been exposed to COVID-19.

V and J are TRBV25-1 and TRBJ2-7; 9 bases fit TRBD1. J was trimmed by 6 bases and V by 5 bases; bases with no gene match: 8. CDR1 MGHDK and CDR2 SYGVNS come from the germline V gene. The CDR3 is 14 amino acids. The CDR3 sequence: CASSKSGQGIEQYF. CDR3 in DNA: TGTGCCAGCAGTAAATCAGGACAGGGGATCGAGCAGTACTTC.

V and J are TRBV4-1 and TRBJ1-1; no clear D. CDR3 size: 15 residues. Per the germline V gene, CDR1 is MGHRA and CDR2 is YSYEKL. V was pared by 0 bases and J by 3 bases, with 11 bases between. The DNA of the CDR3 is TGCGCCAGCAGCCAAGACGGAGCCGAGGACACTGAAGCTTTCTTT. Translating it yields CASSQDGAEDTEAFF.

A single count supports this clone. This sequence joins TRBV10-2 and TRBJ2-5; D is undetermined. Germline CDR1 WSHSY, CDR2 SAAADI. This CDR3 region has 14 residues. V was clipped by 2 bases and J by 1 base, with 8 bases between them. This CDR3 is CASSEVYPQETQYF. As DNA, the CDR3 is TGCGCCAGCAGTGAGGTTTATCCCCAAGAGACCCAGTACTTC.

In this sample, this clone turned up many times. V and J are TRBV7-2 and TRBJ2-2, with 8 nucleotides matching TRBD2. Trimming took 3 bases from V and 5 from J; bases not matched to a gene: 8. Germline values: CDR1 SGHTA, CDR2 FQGNSA. This CDR3 region has 16 residues. The chain's CDR3 is CASSFPGLVVTGELFF. CDR3 nucleotide sequence: TGTGCCAGCAGCTTCCCGGGACTAGTTGTGACCGGGGAGCTGTTTTTT.

The genes are TRBV27 and TRBJ1-5; TRBD1 matches 8 bases. This CDR3 comprises 17 residues. Trimming removed 3 bases from V and 7 bases from J; junction bases left unmatched: 14. Germline loops: CDR1 MNHEY, CDR2 SMNVEV (reference sequence). The CDR3 nucleotides are TGTGCCAGCAGTTTGTCAGGGGGCCTTAGCGGGGGGCAGCCCCAGCATTTT. Translating it yields CASSLSGGLSGGQPQHF.

The chain combines TRBV6-4 with TRBJ1-2; D is unresolved. This CDR3 has 14 residues. V lost 2 bases to trimming and J lost 7 bases, with 14 bases between them. Germline CDR1 reads MRHNA; CDR2 reads SNTAGT. CDR3 region: CASSDGSSSGGYTF. In DNA, the CDR3 is TGTGCCAGCAGTGACGGAAGTTCGTCGGGTGGCTACACCTTC.

The chain couples TRBV2 to TRBJ2-2; 8 bases are a match to TRBD2. After removal of 10 bases from V and 5 bases from J, the junction contained 21 bases not matched to a gene. The CDR3 has 18 residues. CDR1 SNHLY and CDR2 FYNNEI come from the germline V gene. CDR3 loop: CAIPRPGGGGRWTGELFF. The CDR3 DNA reads TGTGCCATCCCGCGGCCGGGGGGCGGGGGGCGTTGGACCGGGGAGCTGTTTTTT.

The chain is built from TRBV5-1 and TRBJ1-4; D unresolved. CDR3 length equals 15 residues. V dropped 1 base and J dropped 0 bases, with 7 bases sitting between them. CDR1 is SGHRS, CDR2 YFSETQ, per germline. CDR3 nucleotides: TGCGCCAGCAGCTTGAGCCGGTCAACTAATGAAAAACTGTTTTTT. Translated, it gives CASSLSRSTNEKLFF.

The rearrangement joins TRBV25-1 to TRBJ2-3, with D perhaps matching TRBD2 (5 bases). The CDR3 runs to 17 residues. The germline V gene has CDR1 MGHDK and CDR2 SYGVNS. V lost 1 base and J lost 5, with 19 bases in between. In DNA form, the CDR3 reads TGTGCCAGCAGTGAATCCTGGGGTTGGCGGACTTTAGATACGCAGTATTTT. Translated: CASSESWGWRTLDTQYF.

The V call is TRBV7-9, the J call TRBJ1-2; 7 nucleotides agree with TRBD1. Trimming cost V 11 bases and J 8 bases; bases outside gene matches: 11. The CDR3 is 12 amino acids. Germline CDR1 and CDR2: SEHNR and FQNEAQ (reference sequence). CDR3 region: CAGRQGRGGYTF. In DNA, the CDR3 is TGTGCCGGACGACAGGGAAGAGGAGGCTACACCTTC. The full variable domain, in which reference TRBV7-9 and TRBJ1-2 provide the parts outside the CDR3, is DTGVSQNPRHKITKRGQNVTFRCDPISEHNRLYWYRQTLGQGPEFLTYFQNEAQLEKSRLLSDRFSAERPKGSFSTLEIQRTEQGDSAMYLCAGRQGRGGYTFGSGTRLTVV.

The chain joins TRBV14 to TRBJ2-1; D unclear. The germline V gene encodes CDR1 SGHDN and CDR2 FVKESK. This CDR3 region has 16 residues. V dropped 1 base and J dropped 0 bases, with 10 bases sitting between them. The CDR3 sequence: CASSQVARSSYNEQFF. The CDR3 region has the DNA TGTGCCAGCAGCCAAGTCGCCAGAAGCTCCTACAATGAGCAGTTCTTC. The entire variable domain, with the rest obtained from reference TRBV14 and TRBJ2-1, is as follows: EAGVTQFPSHSVIEKGQTVTLRCDPISGHDNLYWYRRVMGKEIKFLLHFVKESKQDESGMPNNRFLAERTGGTYSTLKVQPAELEDSGVYFCASSQVARSSYNEQFFGPGTRLTVL.

The sample holds one count of this clone. V gene TRBV6-5 combines with J gene TRBJ2-7; D remains ambiguous. Germline-derived CDR1 and CDR2 are MNHEY and SVGAGI. CDR3 length equals 16 residues. The V and J ends lost 4 bases and 4 bases respectively, with 20 bases between them. The CDR3 DNA reads TGTGCCAGCAGTTTTTCCCCCGACTTGGCCCAATACGAGCAGTACTTC. This translates into CASSFSPDLAQYEQYF.

The genes are TRBV18 and TRBJ2-7; possibly TRBD2 for D (5 bases). Trimming removed 3 bases at V and 6 bases at J, with 9 bases between. This CDR3 contains 12 residues. Germline-derived CDR1 and CDR2 are KGHSH and LQKENI. The CDR3 loop reads CASSPQEGEQYF. CDR3 DNA: TGTGCCAGCTCACCCCAAGAGGGCGAGCAGTACTTC.

The chain couples TRBV7-2 to TRBJ2-7; TRBD2 agrees at 13 bases. Germline V gene data show CDR1 as SGHTA and CDR2 as FQGNSA. The CDR3 runs to 16 residues. V dropped 5 bases and J dropped 2; count of bases not matched to a gene: 6. The CDR3 DNA reads as TGTGCCAGCAGCCCGGCTACTAGCGGGGGGGCCTACGAGCAGTACTTC. Its protein is CASSPATSGGAYEQYF.

The chain is built from TRBV6-5 and TRBJ1-2; TRBD1 might be the D (6 bases). Deletions cut 4 bases from V and 2 bases from J, with 14 bases between. The CDR3 is 15 residues long. Germline loops: CDR1 MNHEY, CDR2 SVGAGI. Here the CDR3 DNA reads TGTGCCAGCAGTTCAGAGACAGGCAAGAACTATGGCTACACCTTC. Translating gives CASSSETGKNYGYTF.

The gene calls are TRBV3-1 (or the pseudogene TRBV3-2) and TRBJ2-1; TRBD1 agrees at 7 bases. This CDR3 has 17 residues. CDR1 and CDR2 from the germline V gene are LGHDT and YNNKEL (reference sequence). Trimming removed 0 bases from V and 2 bases from J; junction bases left unmatched: 7. CDR3 protein: CASSQDRGSHTYNEQFF. The CDR3 DNA is TGTGCCAGCAGCCAAGACAGGGGGTCCCATACCTACAATGAGCAGTTCTTC.

The CDR3, as DNA: TGTGCCAGCAGTGGCGGGCAAGAGACCCAGTACTTC. Translation: CASSGGQETQYF. The genes are TRBV12-3 or TRBV12-4 and TRBJ2-5, with D perhaps matching TRBD2 (5 bases). Trimming removed 5 bases from V and 2 bases from J, with 6 bases in between. The CDR3 is 12 amino acids.

The CDR3 loop is CASSLDHSGGLYEQYF. CDR3 coding DNA: TGTGCCAGCAGCTTAGACCATTCGGGGGGCCTGTACGAGCAGTACTTC. The V and J genes are TRBV11-2 and TRBJ2-7, with D perhaps matching TRBD2 (7 bases). The V end lost 0 bases, the J end lost 4 bases, and 16 bases lay between the germline ends. Germline V gene lookup returns CDR1 SGHAT and CDR2 FQNNGV. The CDR3 has 16 amino acids.

The V and J genes are TRBV5-5 and TRBJ1-5, with 8 bases matching TRBD1. Germline V gene lookup returns CDR1 SGHKS and CDR2 YYEKEE (reference sequence). The CDR3 length is 14 residues. After removal of 4 bases from V and 7 bases from J, the junction contained 7 bases not matched to a gene. DNA for the CDR3: TGTGCCAGCAGCCTCGACAGGGGCTTGCAGCCCCAGCATTTT. Its protein product is CASSLDRGLQPQHF.

The genes are TRBV6-5 and TRBJ2-5; D possibly corresponds to TRBD1 (8 bases). Germline V CDR1 and CDR2: MNHEY, SVGAGI. Trimming removed 10 bases at V and 10 bases at J, with 25 bases between. The CDR3 is 14 amino acids. CDR3 sequence (DNA): TGTGCCATTAAACAGGGGGGGGAGTCAATAGACCAGTACTTC. Translation gives CAIKQGGESIDQYF.